Detailed here is one T cell receptor (beta chain). Antigen specificity is unknown. The sample belongs to a study of PD-L1 blockade in urothelial cancer. Study-wide results and limits: Enhanced expansion of tumor-associated blood clones at 3 weeks characterized durable-benefit patients.

Repertoires were generated with immunoSEQ multiplex PCR, while TCRdb's copy carries only in-frame clones and drops some. Of 85,000 to 95,000 clones in the sample, around 90% were seen once. Time point given: pretreatment peripheral blood. CDR1 is SNHLY, CDR2 FYNNEI, per germline. V was clipped by 10 bases and J by 0 bases, with 13 bases between them. The CDR3 is 14 residues long. Sequenced material: PBMCs, taken around atezolizumab (anti-PD-L1) treatment. The origin of this receptor is a man aged 55 to 70 with urothelial cancer. The chain couples TRBV2 to TRBJ1-5; D perhaps matches TRBD1 (6 bases). The CDR3 region has the DNA TGTGCCACAACGGACAGTTTTAGCAATCAGCCCCAGCATTTT. This encodes CATTDSFSNQPQHF.